The next 17 T cell receptor beta chains were all read from a single sample in a study of cytomegalovirus exposure and HLA in healthy donors. The PCR contained 60 Vbeta and 13 Jbeta primers. Libraries were prepared by immunoSEQ multiplex PCR; TCRdb keeps only in-frame clonotypes and omits some of them. Seen here are some 110,000 clones, 77% observed once, and the top ten hold over 10%. Sequencing was performed on PBMCs. The receptors shown here come from a woman between 40 and 55 years old in good health and CMV-seropositive.

V is TRBV28 and J is TRBJ1-5; D ambiguous. The CDR3 runs 13 residues. Trimming cost V 5 bases and J 7 bases, with 12 bases left between them. Germline values: CDR1 MDHEN, CDR2 SYDVKM. CDR3 protein: CASSEGGSQPQHF. The CDR3 bases are TGTGCCAGCAGTGAGGGAGGATCCCAGCCCCAGCATTTT.

The genes are TRBV6-5 and TRBJ2-7; D gene uncertain. Germline V gene data show CDR1 as MNHEY and CDR2 as SVGAGI. The CDR3 sequence is 11 residues long. V lost 6 bases to trimming and J lost 6 bases, with 9 bases between them. The CDR3 spells CASRPVREQYF. The DNA for the CDR3 is TGTGCCAGCAGACCGGTTCGCGAGCAGTACTTC.

This clone has just one count. The chain combines TRBV28 with TRBJ2-1; D gene unclear. The CDR3 is 13 residues long. The V gene lost 7 bases and the J gene lost 6 bases, with 13 bases spanning the gap. CDR1 is MDHEN, CDR2 SYDVKM, per germline. CDR3 coding DNA: TGTGCCAGCACCTCGGAGAACCCCAATGAGCAGTTCTTC. Translating gives CASTSENPNEQFF.

V is TRBV6-5 and J is TRBJ2-3, with 7 bases fitting TRBD2. V gave up 6 bases and J gave up 8 bases; unmatched junction bases: 14. The CDR3 sequence is 15 residues long. The germline CDR1 and CDR2 sequences are MNHEY and SVGAGI. The CDR3 DNA is TGTGCCAGCAGAACCAGCGGGGCGACCCGCGGTACGCAGTATTTT. Amino acids: CASRTSGATRGTQYF.

The chain joins TRBV5-4 to TRBJ1-2; 7 nucleotides line up with TRBD1. Looked up from germline, CDR1 is SGHNT and CDR2 is YYREEE (reference sequence). There are 13 residues in the CDR3. The trim removed 4 bases at V and 6 bases at J, leaving 6 bases unmatched. CDR3 sequence reads: CASSTAGTDGYTF. As DNA, the CDR3 is TGTGCCAGCAGCACAGCCGGGACAGATGGCTACACCTTC.

The genes are TRBV28 and TRBJ1-1; possible D gene TRBD1, 5 bases. Germline CDR1 reads MDHEN; CDR2 reads SYDVKM. V lost 1 base, J lost 5 bases, and 5 bases lay in between. This CDR3 region has 12 residues. The CDR3 loop reads CASSLSGTEAFF. CDR3 DNA sequence: TGTGCCAGCAGTTTATCAGGGACTGAAGCTTTCTTT.

The chain has TRBV15 and TRBJ1-5; D is unclear. Deletions cut 3 bases from V and 0 bases from J, with 18 bases between. Germline V gives CDR1 LNHNV, CDR2 YYDKDF (reference sequence). CDR3 length: 18 residues. The CDR3 DNA sequence: TGTGCCACCAGCAGCTCCCGGTTCAGGTACGATAGCAATCAGCCCCAGCATTTT. Translated, it gives CATSSSRFRYDSNQPQHF.

The chain employs TRBV5-1 and TRBJ2-3; 11 bases agree with TRBD2. Trimming took 4 bases from V and 5 from J; bases not matched to a gene: 3. Looked up from germline, CDR1 is SGHRS and CDR2 is YFSETQ. The CDR3 is 14 residues long. The CDR3 sequence: CASSVSGRVDTQYF. The CDR3 nucleotides read TGCGCCAGCAGCGTTAGCGGGAGGGTAGATACGCAGTATTTT.

This clone showed up just once. The V gene is TRBV21-1, the J gene TRBJ2-7; the table's TRBD2 call for D was not verified on the DNA. TRBV21-1 is a recognized pseudogene. The CDR3 totals 20 residues. CDR3 region: CASSKGVLSLAGSISYEQYF. DNA for the CDR3: TGTGCCAGCAGCAAAGGCGTGTTAAGTCTAGCGGGTTCCATCTCCTACGAGCAGTACTTC.

The V gene is TRBV2, the J gene TRBJ2-1; a weak D match, TRBD1 (6 bases). Looked up from germline, CDR1 is SNHLY and CDR2 is FYNNEI. Trimming pared 4 bases from V and 0 bases from J, leaving 10 bases between. This CDR3 contains 15 residues. The CDR3 coding sequence is TGTGCCAGCAGTGGGGGGCAAAGCTCCTACAATGAGCAGTTCTTC. Amino acids: CASSGGQSSYNEQFF.

The CDR3 sequence is CASSARTGHTYEQYF. The CDR3 DNA follows: TGTGCCAGCAGCGCGCGGACAGGACATACCTACGAGCAGTACTTC. V and J are TRBV7-2 and TRBJ2-7; 7 bases are shared with TRBD1. This CDR3 has 15 residues. The V and J ends lost 5 bases and 2 bases, in that order; junction bases with no gene match: 9. Germline assignment: CDR1 SGHTA and CDR2 FQGNSA.

The genes are TRBV6-5 and TRBJ2-1; 8 bases align to TRBD2. J was trimmed by 5 bases and V by 3 bases; bases with no gene match: 6. Germline lookup yields CDR1 MNHEY and CDR2 SVGAGI. This CDR3 has 15 residues. CDR3 in amino acids: CASSYISGTNNEQFF. The DNA for the CDR3 is TGTGCCAGCAGTTATATTAGCGGGACGAACAATGAGCAGTTCTTC.

This chain links TRBV28 with TRBJ2-7; the D gene is possibly TRBD2 (5 bases). The germline V and J ends were trimmed by 6 bases and 7 bases, with 19 bases remaining between them. Germline V lookup: CDR1 MDHEN, CDR2 SYDVKM. This CDR3 has 14 residues. CDR3 in amino acids: CASSFGDYGEEQYF. CDR3 bases: TGTGCCAGCAGCTTCGGGGATTACGGTGAGGAGCAGTACTTC. Full variable domain (outside the CDR3, taken from reference TRBV28 and TRBJ2-7): DVKVTQSSRYLVKRTGEKVFLECVQDMDHENMFWYRQDPGLGLRLIYFSYDVKMKEKGDIPEGYSVSREKKERFSLILESASTNQTSMYLCASSFGDYGEEQYFGPGTRLTVT.

The J gene is TRBJ1-6, the V gene TRBV10-3; tentatively, D is TRBD1 (5 bases). Deletions cut 6 bases from V and 6 bases from J, with 9 bases between. The V gene's germline CDR1 is ENHRY and CDR2 SYGVKD. The CDR3 covers 13 residues. The CDR3 nucleotides read TGTGCCATCAGCAGACAGACTAATTCACCCCTCCACTTT. Its protein product is CAISRQTNSPLHF.

The chain combines TRBV28 with TRBJ2-7; weak D call: TRBD2 (6 bases). V lost 5 bases, J lost 0 bases, and 11 bases lay in between. The CDR3 is 14 residues long. From germline, CDR1 is MDHEN and CDR2 SYDVKM. This chain's CDR3 is CASSTFSGSYEQYF. CDR3 nucleotide sequence: TGTGCCAGCAGTACCTTTAGCGGCTCCTACGAGCAGTACTTC.

CDR3 in amino acids: CASSPEVAQETQYF. CDR3 bases: TGTGCCAGCTCACCCGAGGTGGCTCAAGAGACCCAGTACTTC. The rearrangement links TRBV18 to TRBJ2-5; D gene ambiguous. The CDR3 has 14 amino acids. Germline V CDR1 and CDR2: KGHSH, LQKENI. Trimming removed 3 bases at V and 2 bases at J, with 10 bases between.

The rearrangement joins TRBV7-2 to TRBJ1-2; 9 bases map to TRBD1. The CDR3 is made up of 14 amino acids. Per the germline V gene, CDR1 is SGHTA and CDR2 is FQGNSA. V lost 4 bases, J lost 5 bases, and 5 bases stayed unmatched. The CDR3 is CASSSQTGGYGYTF. In DNA form, the CDR3 reads TGTGCCAGCAGCTCTCAGACAGGGGGGTATGGCTACACCTTC.